This TCR beta chain was found in a study of cytomegalovirus exposure and HLA in healthy donors. Remarks on this clone: At one of its ends the junction is not consistent with the germline gene, which may arise from a read error.

The PCR contained 60 Vbeta and 13 Jbeta primers. Sequencing was performed with immunoSEQ multiplex PCR; in TCRdb, only in-frame clones are kept and a portion is missing. Altogether under 200,000 clones are present, approximately 80% being singletons, with the ten largest covering 3% to 3.5%. Germline V gene sequence: CDR1 MDHEN, CDR2 SYDVKM. The CDR3 has 15 amino acids. The chain uses TRBV28 and TRBJ1-1; TRBD1 might be the D (6 bases). The receptor was derived from a woman between 45 and 65 years old in good health and CMV-seropositive. Sequencing was performed on PBMCs. The CDR3 DNA sequence: TGTGCCAGCAGCTACAGGGTGGGCTTGAAGACTGAAGCTTTCTTT. It translates to CASSYRVGLKTEAFF.